The clone carrying this T cell receptor beta chain was detected a few times. The antigen remains unidentified. Mouse gene names apply. The read ends 4 residues early relative to the CDR3; the germline J gene fills the gap. The source of the sample is a study of CD8+ T cells in alopecia areata. Study information: Each recipient was a roughly 6-10-week-old female C3H/HeJ mouse given skin from an approximately 6-13-month-old C3H/HeJ donor with spontaneous alopecia. Broader study findings: Lesional scalp displayed greater clonality than normal scalp, most notably in alopecia totalis/universalis.

Germline CDR1 NSQYPW, CDR2 LRSPGD (reference sequence). The CDR3 length is 15 residues. V was clipped by 4 bases and J by 5 bases; unmatched bases: 8. Extraction and reverse transcription of RNA yielded cDNA as the sequencing template. The protocol was immunoSEQ multiplex PCR, while the TCRdb copy is restricted to in-frame clones and leaves out a portion. Sampling found some 120,000 clones, none seen once. The clonotype was recovered from a C3H/HeJ mouse with alopecia areata. MHC haplotype of the strain: H2-k. The gene calls are TRBV1 and TRBJ2-1; 7 positions match TRBD1. The sequenced material came from lesional skin. The sequenced part of the CDR3 DNA is TGCACCTGCAGTGTCCTTGGGACAGCAAATGCT. Translating it yields CTCSVLGTANA. The whole CDR3 protein reads CTCSVLGTANAEQFF. Filled out from reference TRBV1 and TRBJ2-1, the complete variable domain reads VTLLEQNPRWRLVPRGQAVNLRCILKNSQYPWMSWYQQDLQKQLQWLFTLRSPGDKEVKSLPGADYLATRVTDTELRLQVANMSQGRTLYCTCSVLGTANAEQFFGPGTRLTVL.